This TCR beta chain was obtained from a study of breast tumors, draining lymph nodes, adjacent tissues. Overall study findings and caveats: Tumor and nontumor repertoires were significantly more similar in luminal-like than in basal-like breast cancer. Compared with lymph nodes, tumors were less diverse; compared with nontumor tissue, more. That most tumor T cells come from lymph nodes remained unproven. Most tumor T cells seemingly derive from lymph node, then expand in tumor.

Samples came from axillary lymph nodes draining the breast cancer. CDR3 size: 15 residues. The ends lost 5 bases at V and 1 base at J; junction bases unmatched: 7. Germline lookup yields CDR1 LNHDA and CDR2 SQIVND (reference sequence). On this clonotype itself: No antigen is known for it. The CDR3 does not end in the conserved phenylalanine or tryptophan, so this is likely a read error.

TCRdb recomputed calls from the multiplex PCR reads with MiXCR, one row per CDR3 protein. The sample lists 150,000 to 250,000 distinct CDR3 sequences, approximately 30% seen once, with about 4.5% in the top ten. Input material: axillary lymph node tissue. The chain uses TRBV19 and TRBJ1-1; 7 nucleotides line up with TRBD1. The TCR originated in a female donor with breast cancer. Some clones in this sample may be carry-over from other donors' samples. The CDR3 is CASSDLDRRNTEAFV. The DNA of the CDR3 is TGTGCCAGTAGTGACCTGGACAGGCGGAACACTGAAGCTTTCGTT.